These 20 T cell receptor beta chains came from one sample sequenced in a study of T-cell reconstitution after alpha-beta-depleted transplantation in children. Preparing the TCRbeta library involved the use of unique molecular identifiers. MiXCR, run by TCRdb on the PCR reads, gives a single entry per CDR3 protein. The data hold about 440,000 distinct CDR3 sequences, with around two fifths observed a single time. Material: PBMCs, obtained before TCRalphabeta/CD19-depleted stem cell transplant. The source of these receptors is a girl aged 2-10 years with aplastic anemia, due to receive a stem cell transplant.

V and J are TRBV6-6 and TRBJ1-1; a weak D match, TRBD1 (6 bases). This CDR3 comprises 15 residues. Trimming shortened V by 2 bases and J by 5 bases, and 15 bases separated the two germline ends. Germline-derived CDR1 and CDR2 are MNHNY and SVGAGI (reference sequence). The CDR3 reads CASSYPPGDITEAFF. The CDR3 DNA reads as TGTGCCAGCAGTTACCCGCCAGGGGACATAACTGAAGCTTTCTTT.

The V and J genes are TRBV15 and TRBJ2-2; tentative D call: TRBD2 (6 bases). The germline CDR1 and CDR2 sequences are LNHNV and YYDKDF (reference sequence). The length of the CDR3 is 17 residues. V lost 0 bases and J 1 base, leaving 12 bases between the germline ends. This CDR3 is CATSRDYPGVNTGELFF. CDR3 DNA: TGTGCCACCAGCAGAGATTACCCGGGGGTGAACACCGGGGAGCTGTTTTTT.

The chain couples TRBV5-1 to TRBJ2-3; D not resolved. From germline, CDR1 is SGHRS and CDR2 YFSETQ. Between the trimmed V and J ends, which lost 0 bases and 6 bases, there was a span of 11 bases. CDR3 length: 14 amino acids. CDR3 DNA sequence: TGCGCCAGCAGCTTGGCCGCCCTAAGGGATACGCAGTATTTT. Encoded protein: CASSLAALRDTQYF.

In its sample, this clonotype was seen a few times. The chain has TRBV5-1 and TRBJ2-7; 12 bases align to TRBD2. CDR1 is SGHRS, CDR2 YFSETQ, per germline. With 4 bases clipped from V and 3 bases from J, the junction kept 20 bases outside the gene matches. This CDR3 comprises 20 residues. The CDR3 DNA follows: TGCGCCAGCAGCCCAACGGGGGGACTAGCGGGCAAGGGGGCGGGCTACGAGCAGTACTTC. Protein sequence: CASSPTGGLAGKGAGYEQYF.

The genes are TRBV28 and TRBJ1-5; D possibly corresponds to TRBD1 (6 bases). V was trimmed by 3 bases and J by 3 bases, leaving 12 bases between them. Germline CDR1 is MDHEN and CDR2 is SYDVKM. The CDR3 spans 15 residues. DNA for the CDR3: TGTGCCAGCAGTTTCCCCGGGGGCATCAATCAGCCCCAGCATTTT. This translates into CASSFPGGINQPQHF.

The rearrangement uses TRBV6-1 and TRBJ1-2; tentative D call: TRBD1 (5 bases). This CDR3 is 17 amino acids long. V was trimmed by 7 bases and J by 7 bases, leaving 28 bases between them. Germline-derived CDR1 and CDR2 are MNHNS and SASEGT. DNA of the CDR3: TGTGCCAGCACTCCGAGCGGAGGAGGGACCTTCCTAGGTGGCTACACCTTC. Protein: CASTPSGGGTFLGGYTF.

This clonotype was seen many times. This rearrangement joins TRBV10-1 to TRBJ2-2; a possible D gene is TRBD2 (6 bases). The CDR3 spans 16 residues. Trimming cost V 6 bases and J 0 bases, with 14 bases left between them. Germline loops: CDR1 WNHNN, CDR2 SYGVQD (reference sequence). CDR3 nucleotides: TGCGCCAGCAGCCCGGGACTTCTTGCGAACACCGGGGAGCTGTTTTTT. Protein sequence: CASSPGLLANTGELFF.

This clonotype was detected only a few times. CDR3 DNA: TGTGCCAGCAGTTACGGCAAAGGGGGAAACACCATATATTTT. Its translation is CASSYGKGGNTIYF. The rearrangement links TRBV6-5 to TRBJ1-3; unclear D gene. Looked up from germline, CDR1 is MNHEY and CDR2 is SVGAGI. The V end was cut by 2 bases, the J end by 4 bases, with 9 bases between. The CDR3 contains 14 residues.

The chain has TRBV4-2 and TRBJ2-5, with a tentative D call TRBD1 (5 bases). The V end was cut by 1 base, the J end by 4 bases, with 13 bases between. Looked up from germline, CDR1 is LGHNA and CDR2 is YNFKEQ. The CDR3 sequence is 15 residues long. CDR3 sequence: CASSQGFRDGETQYF. CDR3 DNA: TGTGCCAGCAGCCAAGGTTTCAGGGATGGAGAGACCCAGTACTTC.

This clonotype was observed a handful of times. The chain links TRBV10-2 to TRBJ2-7; D uncertain. CDR3 length equals 13 residues. Germline-derived CDR1 and CDR2 are WSHSY and SAAADI. V was shortened by 2 bases and J by 0 bases, with 5 bases between the two germline ends. CDR3 sequence reads: CASSEESSYEQYF. DNA of the CDR3: TGCGCCAGCAGTGAGGAGAGCTCCTACGAGCAGTACTTC.

This clonotype was counted only a few times. The chain recombines TRBV21-1 with TRBJ1-4; the table assigns TRBD1, which was not confirmed against the DNA. TRBV21-1 is a recognized pseudogene. The CDR3 is made up of 16 amino acids. For the CDR3, the DNA is TGTGCCAGCAGCAAAGCGGACAGGCCGGGGAATGAAAAACTGTTTTTT. Its protein is CASSKADRPGNEKLFF.

This clonotype was seen a handful of times. This chain connects TRBV5-1 to TRBJ2-3; no clear D. V lost 4 bases to trimming and J lost 8 bases, with 8 bases between them. Germline lookup yields CDR1 SGHRS and CDR2 YFSETQ. CDR3 length equals 11 residues. The CDR3, as DNA: TGCGCCAGCAGCGAAATAGGTACGCAGTATTTT. It is translated as CASSEIGTQYF.

The gene calls are TRBV27 and TRBJ2-3; 10 bases match TRBD1. The CDR3 has 15 amino acids. Germline-derived CDR1 and CDR2 are MNHEY and SMNVEV (reference sequence). The V segment lost 7 bases and the J segment 3 bases; nucleotides outside the gene matches: 7. CDR3 nucleotide sequence: TGTGCCAGCAACCTAAGGACAGGGGGGACAGATACGCAGTATTTT. Protein product: CASNLRTGGTDTQYF.

The genes are TRBV29-1 and TRBJ2-3, with D hard to call. The V end was cut by 1 base, the J end by 9 bases, with 2 bases between. Germline V gene data show CDR1 as SQVTM and CDR2 as ANQGSEA. This CDR3 has 9 amino acids. The CDR3 protein is CSVEGTQYF. DNA of the CDR3: TGCAGCGTTGAAGGCACGCAGTATTTT.

This clonotype was observed many times. The chain uses TRBV12-3 or TRBV12-4 and TRBJ2-7; possible D gene TRBD1, 6 bases. This CDR3 is 14 amino acids long. V was trimmed by 3 bases and J by 2 bases, leaving 11 bases between them. The CDR3 region is CASSFRGRTYEQYF. CDR3 in DNA: TGTGCCAGCAGTTTCAGGGGTCGGACCTACGAGCAGTACTTC.

The chain combines TRBV12-3 or TRBV12-4 with TRBJ1-1; D is possibly TRBD1 (5 bases). This CDR3 is 13 amino acids long. V was clipped by 3 bases and J by 4 bases, with 9 bases between them. As DNA, the CDR3 is TGTGCCAGCAGTTTGGGGGAGAGCACTGAAGCTTTCTTT. Translating it yields CASSLGESTEAFF.

Turning to this clonotype: One junction end does not reproduce the germline sequence, and a read error may be involved. The V and J genes are TRBV3-1 and TRBJ2-5; 10 bases match TRBD2. The germline CDR1 and CDR2 sequences are LGHDT and YNNKEL (reference sequence). The CDR3 is 16 amino acids. In DNA, the CDR3 is TGTGACAGCAGCCAAGTTTCTAGCGGGAGAGGAGAGACCCAGTACTTC. Amino acid sequence: CDSSQVSSGRGETQYF.

The genes are TRBV18 and TRBJ2-7; weak D call: TRBD1 (6 bases). V lost 5 bases to trimming and J lost 5 bases, with 10 bases between them. Germline CDR1 is KGHSH and CDR2 is LQKENI. The CDR3 has 12 residues. CDR3 coding DNA: TGTGCCAGCTCAGTCACAGGGAACGAGCAGTACTTC. Translating it yields CASSVTGNEQYF.

This chain links TRBV25-1 with TRBJ2-3, with D possibly matching TRBD1 (6 bases). Trimming stripped 6 bases from V and 8 bases from J, with 15 bases between. CDR3 length: 13 amino acids. The germline gives CDR1 MGHDK, CDR2 SYGVNS. The CDR3 nucleotides read TGTGCCAGCAGCCCTCCAGGGGTGACTACGCAGTATTTT. Its translation: CASSPPGVTTQYF.

The rearrangement links TRBV6-2 or TRBV6-3 to TRBJ2-1; the D gene is possibly TRBD2 (5 bases). Per the germline V gene, CDR1 is MNHEY and CDR2 is SVGEGT. The V end lost 8 bases, the J end lost 10 bases, and 15 bases lay between the germline ends. CDR3 length equals 12 residues. CDR3 in DNA: TGTGCCAGCGAAATACCCCGGGGAGAGCAGTTCTTC. This translates into CASEIPRGEQFF.